This TCR beta chain was observed in a study of tumor-infiltrating lymphocytes in primary liver carcinoma. Across the study: Tumors measured about 4 to 10 cm and were stage T1-T3 N0M0.

Both blood RNA, taken from unsorted whole blood, and germline DNA were extracted. The template, about 540 ng total RNA, yielded TCR beta cDNA made with a constant-region primer. Slightly modified ARM-PCR, run as three nested multiplex PCR rounds, produced the TCR beta libraries. It was with TRBV1-TRBV30 forward primers and a C-beta reverse primer that the first two PCR rounds were run, at about 10 cycles each. TCRdb reprocessed the multiplex PCR reads with MiXCR, giving one entry per CDR3 protein. The table records about 210,000 distinct CDR3 sequences, approximately 65% of them present only once. Trimming shortened V by 7 bases and J by 7 bases, and 17 bases separated the two germline ends. This CDR3 is 13 amino acids long.

The genes are TRBV12-3 or TRBV12-4 and TRBJ2-7; D may be TRBD1 (5 bases). Sequenced material: peripheral blood. The TCR sequence derives from an older woman with primary liver carcinoma and hepatitis B virus infection. For the CDR3, the DNA is TGTGCCAGCAATCCTTTGCAGGGTGAAGAGCAGTACTTC. Residues: CASNPLQGEEQYF.